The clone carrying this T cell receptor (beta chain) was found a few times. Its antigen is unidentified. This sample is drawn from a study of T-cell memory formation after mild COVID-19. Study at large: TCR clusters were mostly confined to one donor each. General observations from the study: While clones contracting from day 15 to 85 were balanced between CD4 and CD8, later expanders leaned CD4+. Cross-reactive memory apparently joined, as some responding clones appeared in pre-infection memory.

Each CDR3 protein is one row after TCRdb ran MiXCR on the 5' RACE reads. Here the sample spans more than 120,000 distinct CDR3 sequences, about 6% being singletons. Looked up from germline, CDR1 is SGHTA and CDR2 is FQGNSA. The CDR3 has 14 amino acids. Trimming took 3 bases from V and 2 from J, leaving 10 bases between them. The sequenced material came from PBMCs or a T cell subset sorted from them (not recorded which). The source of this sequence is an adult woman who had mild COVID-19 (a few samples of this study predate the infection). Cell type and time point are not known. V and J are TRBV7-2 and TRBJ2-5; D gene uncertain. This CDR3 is CASSFSVGQETQYF. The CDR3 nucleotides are TGTGCCAGCAGCTTTTCCGTGGGGCAAGAGACCCAGTACTTC.